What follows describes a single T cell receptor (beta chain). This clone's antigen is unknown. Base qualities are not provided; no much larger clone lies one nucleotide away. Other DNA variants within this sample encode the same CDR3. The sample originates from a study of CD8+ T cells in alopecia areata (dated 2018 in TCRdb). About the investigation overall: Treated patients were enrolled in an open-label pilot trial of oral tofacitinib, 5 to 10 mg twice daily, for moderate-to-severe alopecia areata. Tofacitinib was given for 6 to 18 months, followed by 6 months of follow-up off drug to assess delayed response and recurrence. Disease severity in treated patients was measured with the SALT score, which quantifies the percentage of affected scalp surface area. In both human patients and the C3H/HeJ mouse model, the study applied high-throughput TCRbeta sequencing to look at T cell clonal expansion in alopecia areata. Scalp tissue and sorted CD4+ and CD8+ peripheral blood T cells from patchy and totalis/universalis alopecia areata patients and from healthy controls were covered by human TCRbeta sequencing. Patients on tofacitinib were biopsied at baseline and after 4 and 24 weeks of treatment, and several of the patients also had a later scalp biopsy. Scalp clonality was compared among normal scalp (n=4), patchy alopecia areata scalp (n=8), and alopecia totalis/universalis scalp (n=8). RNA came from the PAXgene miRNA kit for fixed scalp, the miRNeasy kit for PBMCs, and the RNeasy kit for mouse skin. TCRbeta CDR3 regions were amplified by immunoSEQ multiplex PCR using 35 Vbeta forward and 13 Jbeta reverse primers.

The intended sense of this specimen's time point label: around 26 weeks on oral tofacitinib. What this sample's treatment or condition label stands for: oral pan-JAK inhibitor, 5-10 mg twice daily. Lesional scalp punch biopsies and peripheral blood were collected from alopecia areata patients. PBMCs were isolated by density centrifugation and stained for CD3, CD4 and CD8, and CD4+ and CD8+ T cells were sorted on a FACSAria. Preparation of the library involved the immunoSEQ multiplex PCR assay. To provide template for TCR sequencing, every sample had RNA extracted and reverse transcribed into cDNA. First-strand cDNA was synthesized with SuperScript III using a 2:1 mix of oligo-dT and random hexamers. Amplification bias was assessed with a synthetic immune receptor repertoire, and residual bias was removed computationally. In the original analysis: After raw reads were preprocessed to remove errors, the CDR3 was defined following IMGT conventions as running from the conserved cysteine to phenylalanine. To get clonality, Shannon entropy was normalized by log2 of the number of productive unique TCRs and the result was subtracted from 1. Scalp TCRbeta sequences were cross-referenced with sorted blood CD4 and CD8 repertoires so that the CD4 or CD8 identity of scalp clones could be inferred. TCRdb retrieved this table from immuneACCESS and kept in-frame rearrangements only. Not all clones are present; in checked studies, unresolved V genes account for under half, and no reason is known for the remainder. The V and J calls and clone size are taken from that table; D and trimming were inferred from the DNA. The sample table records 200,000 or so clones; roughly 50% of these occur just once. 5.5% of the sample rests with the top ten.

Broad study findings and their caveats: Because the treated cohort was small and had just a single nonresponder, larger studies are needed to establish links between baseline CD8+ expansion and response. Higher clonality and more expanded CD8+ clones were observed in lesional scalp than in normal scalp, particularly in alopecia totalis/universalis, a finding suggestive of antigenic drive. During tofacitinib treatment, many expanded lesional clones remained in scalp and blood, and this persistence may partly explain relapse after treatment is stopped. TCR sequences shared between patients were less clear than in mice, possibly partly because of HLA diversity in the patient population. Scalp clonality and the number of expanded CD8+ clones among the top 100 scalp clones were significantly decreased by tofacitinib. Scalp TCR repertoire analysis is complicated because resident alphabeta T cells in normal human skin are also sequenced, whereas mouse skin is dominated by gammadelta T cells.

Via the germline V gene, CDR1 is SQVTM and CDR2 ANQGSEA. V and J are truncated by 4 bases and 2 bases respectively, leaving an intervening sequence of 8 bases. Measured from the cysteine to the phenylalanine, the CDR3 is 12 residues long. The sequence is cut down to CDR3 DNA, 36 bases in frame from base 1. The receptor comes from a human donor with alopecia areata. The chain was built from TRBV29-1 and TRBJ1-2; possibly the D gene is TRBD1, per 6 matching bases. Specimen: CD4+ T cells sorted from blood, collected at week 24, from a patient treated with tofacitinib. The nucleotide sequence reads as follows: TGCAGCGTTGGGACAGCGAACTATGGCTACACCTTC. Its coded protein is CSVGTANYGYTF.